This record looks at one T cell receptor beta chain sequence and its context. These data belong to a study of blood T cell repertoires in COVID-19. Study at large: The United States, Italy and Spain provided the acute and convalescent COVID-19 samples.

This CDR3 has 13 residues. Germline trimming cut 11 bases from V and 8 bases from J; bases unmatched to any gene: 11. TCRdb's copy holds only in-frame clones and misses some; the assay was immunoSEQ multiplex PCR. The data show 110,000 to 150,000 clones, around 86% seen once. This receptor was taken from a human donor in a cohort sampled during active COVID-19. The specimen sequenced was peripheral blood. This chain connects TRBV12-3 or TRBV12-4 to TRBJ2-1; 8 positions match TRBD2. DNA for the CDR3: TGTGCCTCGACTAGCGCAGAGGGACATGAGCAGTTCTTC. Translating gives CASTSAEGHEQFF.